This is a list of T cell receptor beta chains from one sample in a study of molecular identifiers for immune sequencing clone quantification. MiXCR, applied by TCRdb to the PCR reads, yields one record per CDR3 protein. The sample lists about 630,000 distinct CDR3 sequences; 25% were seen once. The sequenced material came from naive CD8+ T cells from blood, with Jurkat cell RNA spiked in. The receptors shown here come from a human donor in good health. Some libraries in this study had Jurkat cell RNA spiked in. Both conserved end residues are part of each CDR3. The D gene is left open where the match is weak. The size entry is marked missing in some rows and otherwise reads once, few, many or a size class.

>TRBJ2-7|TRBV9|TRBD1|NA
CASSARDRGPHEQYF
TGTGCCAGCAGCGCAAGGGACAGGGGGCCCCACGAGCAGTACTTC
>TRBJ1-1|TRBV19|NA|NA
CASSNMQGQDTEAFF
TGTGCCAGTAGTAATATGCAGGGGCAGGACACTGAAGCTTTCTTT
>TRBJ2-7|TRBV28|NA|NA
CASSFEVGSEDYEQYF
TGTGCCAGCAGTTTTGAAGTGGGCAGTGAAGACTACGAGCAGTACTTC
>TRBJ2-3|TRBV27|NA|NA
CASGVADPSRTDTQYF
TGTGCCAGCGGGGTGGCAGACCCATCACGCACAGATACGCAGTATTTT
>TRBJ2-7|TRBV19|NA|NA
CASKVSDRPTYEQYF
TGTGCCAGTAAGGTGTCTGACAGGCCTACCTACGAGCAGTACTTC
>TRBJ1-1|TRBV3-1|NA|NA
CASSQDFAVNTEAFF
TGTGCCAGCAGCCAAGATTTCGCGGTGAACACTGAAGCTTTCTTT
>TRBJ2-3|TRBV13|NA|many
CASSPGTMQYF
TGTGCCAGCAGCCCAGGGACGATGCAGTATTTT
>TRBJ2-5|TRBV12-3/TRBV12-4|NA|few
CASSLGRRETQYF
TGTGCCAGCAGTTTAGGGCGGAGAGAGACCCAGTACTTC
>TRBJ2-7|TRBV29-1|NA|many
CSTTGTSYEQYF
TGCAGCACTACAGGGACGTCCTACGAGCAGTACTTC
>TRBJ2-6|TRBV28|NA|NA
CDRVGAGANVLTF
TGTGACAGAGTAGGGGCTGGGGCCAACGTCCTGACTTTC
>TRBJ1-3|TRBV7-6|NA|many
CASSLGVEGSGNTIYF
TGTGCCAGCAGCTTAGGGGTCGAGGGCAGTGGAAACACCATATATTTT
>TRBJ2-7|TRBV6-1|NA|few
CASREGFGGSYEQCF
TGTGCCAGCAGGGAAGGGTTTGGGGGTTCCTACGAGCAGTGCTTC
>TRBJ1-1|TRBV12-3/TRBV12-4|NA|NA
CASRGPTGNTEAFF
TGTGCCAGCAGGGGACCGACAGGGAACACTGAAGCTTTCTTT
>TRBJ1-1|TRBV6-2/TRBV6-3|TRBD1|NA
CASIDRGQGTEAFF
TGTGCCAGCATCGACAGGGGGCAAGGCACTGAAGCTTTCTTT
>TRBJ1-1|TRBV27|TRBD1|NA
CASSTRDRGLTETFF
TGTGCCAGCAGTACCCGGGACAGGGGGCTCACTGAAACTTTCTTT
>TRBJ1-6|TRBV5-6|NA|many
CASSLGDSYSPLHF
TGTGCCAGCAGCTTGGGAGACAGCTATTCACCCCTCCACTTT
>TRBJ2-5|TRBV12-5|NA|many
CASALPGFKETQYF
TGTGCTAGTGCCCTGCCGGGATTTAAAGAGACCCAGTACTTC
>TRBJ1-6|TRBV6-5|NA|NA
CASSSRLPLHF
TGTGCCAGCAGTTCGAGGTTACCCCTCCACTTT
>TRBJ2-7|TRBV18|NA|NA
CASSSPRQSHEQYF
TGTGCCAGCTCATCTCCGAGACAGAGCCACGAGCAGTACTTC
>TRBJ2-6|TRBV7-6|NA|many
CASSGITSGANVLTF
TGTGCCAGCTCTGGGATCACCTCTGGGGCCAACGTCCTGACTTTC
>TRBJ2-1|TRBV7-2|NA|many
CASSSDGFYNEQFF
TGTGCCAGCAGCTCCGACGGATTTTACAATGAGCAGTTCTTC
>TRBJ2-1|TRBV6-2/TRBV6-3|TRBD2|NA
CASSGPLAGIYNEQFF
TGTGCCAGCAGTGGTCCACTAGCGGGAATCTACAATGAGCAGTTCTTC
>TRBJ2-3|TRBV7-6|TRBD2|many
CASSTLAGGRTDTQYF
TGTGCCAGCAGCACACTAGCGGGGGGGCGGACAGATACGCAGTATTTT
>TRBJ2-2|TRBV12-3/TRBV12-4|NA|few
CASSLSAPLFGELFF
TGTGCCAGCAGTTTATCAGCCCCACTTTTCGGGGAGCTGTTTTTT
>TRBJ2-5|TRBV11-2|NA|NA
CASSLYPPPKETQYF
TGTGCCAGCAGCTTATATCCCCCGCCGAAAGAGACCCAGTACTTC
>TRBJ2-7|TRBV6-2/TRBV6-3|NA|NA
CASSNYRAPSYEQYF
TGTGCCAGCTCAAATTACAGGGCCCCCTCCTACGAGCAGTACTTC
>TRBJ1-1|TRBV7-9|NA|few
CAGSSQRGNTEAFF
TGTGCCGGCAGCTCCCAAAGGGGGAATACTGAAGCTTTCTTT
>TRBJ1-1|TRBV7-9|NA|few
CASSPANGLQGLNTEAFF
TGTGCCAGCAGCCCCGCTAATGGTTTACAGGGATTGAACACTGAAGCTTTCTTT
>TRBJ1-1|TRBV12-5|NA|few
CASGWITGEAFF
TGTGCTAGTGGTTGGATAACGGGGGAAGCTTTCTTT
>TRBJ2-7|TRBV20-1|NA|NA
CSATPRDPSYEQYF
TGCAGTGCCACGCCCCGGGACCCGTCCTACGAGCAGTACTTC
>TRBJ1-1|TRBV27|NA|NA
CASRFGINTEAFF
TGTGCCAGCAGATTCGGGATCAACACTGAAGCTTTCTTT
>TRBJ2-4|TRBV27|TRBD2|many
CASSLGLAGSKNIQYF
TGTGCCAGCAGTTTGGGGCTAGCGGGGAGCAAAAACATTCAGTACTTC
>TRBJ2-7|TRBV7-9|TRBD1|many
CASQLGSGQLYEQYF
TGTGCCAGTCAGCTTGGGTCGGGACAGTTGTACGAGCAGTACTTC
>TRBJ2-7|TRBV7-8|TRBD2|NA
CASSLSPPGLSYEQYF
TGTGCCAGCAGCTTATCCCCACCGGGACTATCCTACGAGCAGTACTTC
>TRBJ1-2|TRBV20-1|NA|NA
CSARDELRGLRVPYGYTF
TGCAGTGCTAGAGATGAGTTAAGGGGCCTACGGGTTCCGTATGGCTACACCTTC
>TRBJ2-7|TRBV28|TRBD2|NA
CASSSRDGLDYEQYF
TGTGCCAGCAGTTCCCGGGACGGACTAGACTACGAGCAGTACTTC